One sample yielded the 22 T cell receptor beta chains listed below, sequenced in a study of T cells after yellow fever vaccination. From the 5' RACE reads, TCRdb called clonotypes with MiXCR, one entry per CDR3 protein. The sample consists of 300,000 or so distinct CDR3 sequences, 10% to 15% of them appearing once. The specimen comprised CD4+ T cells sorted from PBMCs, sampled 45 days after the yellow fever booster vaccination. The receptor set was obtained from a man in his thirties or forties who received the YFV17D yellow fever vaccine.

A few counts support this clonotype. The rearrangement uses TRBV5-6 and TRBJ2-7, with a weak D call TRBD2 (6 bases). The germline gives CDR1 SGHDT, CDR2 YYEEEE. The length of the CDR3 is 15 residues. The V end lost 2 bases, the J end lost 2 bases, and 14 bases lay between the germline ends. In nucleotides, the CDR3 is TGTGCCAGCAGCTTCTCCGCGGGGACGGCCTACGAGCAGTACTTC. Translating it yields CASSFSAGTAYEQYF.

V usage is TRBV5-1 and J usage is TRBJ2-1; TRBD1 agrees at 10 bases. Trimming at V came to 3 bases and at J to 1 base, leaving 4 bases not matched to a gene. Germline CDR1 and CDR2: SGHRS and YFSETQ. The length of the CDR3 is 16 residues. The CDR3: CASSSPGQGSYNEQFF. In nucleotides, the CDR3 is TGCGCCAGCAGCTCTCCGGGACAGGGGTCCTACAATGAGCAGTTCTTC. The full variable domain, with the rest looked up from reference TRBV5-1 and TRBJ2-1, is KAGVTQTPRYLIKTRGQQVTLSCSPISGHRSVSWYQQTPGQGLQFLFEYFSETQRNKGNFPGRFSGRQFSNSRSEMNVSTLELGDSALYLCASSSPGQGSYNEQFFGPGTRLTVL.

A few counts support this clonotype. CDR3 coding DNA: TGTGCCAGCAGCTTAGGGACAGGGATCGGGAATTCACCCCTCCACTTT. Its protein is CASSLGTGIGNSPLHF. This chain connects TRBV7-2 to TRBJ1-6, with 8 bases lining up with TRBD1. The V gene end was trimmed by 1 base and the J gene end by 7 bases; junction bases not matched to a gene: 6. CDR1 SGHTA and CDR2 FQGNSA come from the germline V gene. This CDR3 comprises 16 residues.

The chain carries TRBV12-3 or TRBV12-4 and TRBJ1-2; TRBD1 matches 10 bases. J lost 7 bases, V lost 6 bases, and 11 bases had no gene match. The CDR3 contains 15 residues. CDR3 in amino acids: CASSLQGTGAGGYTF. The CDR3 bases are TGTGCCAGCAGCTTACAAGGGACAGGGGCTGGTGGCTACACCTTC.

The chain has TRBV7-2 and TRBJ2-3; 9 bases agree with TRBD2. The CDR3 totals 15 residues. Germline assignment: CDR1 SGHTA and CDR2 FQGNSA. V lost 3 bases to trimming and J lost 0 bases; unmatched junction nucleotides: 1. The DNA of the CDR3 is TGTGCCAGCAGCTTCCTAGCGGGAAGCACAGATACGCAGTATTTT. As protein: CASSFLAGSTDTQYF.

The rearrangement joins TRBV7-2 to TRBJ2-3; 7 bases are a match to TRBD1. The junction had 4 bases not matched to a gene; V was cut back by 5 bases and J by 2 bases. Germline V gene sequence: CDR1 SGHTA, CDR2 FQGNSA. This CDR3 has 14 residues. As DNA, the CDR3 is TGTGCCAGCAGCCGGGACAGATACACAGATACGCAGTATTTT. Encoded protein: CASSRDRYTDTQYF.

This clonotype was detected only a few times. The chain uses TRBV29-1 and TRBJ2-7; TRBD2 aligns across 8 bases. Germline V gene data show CDR1 as SQVTM and CDR2 as ANQGSEA. CDR3 length: 15 residues. J gave up 6 bases and V 1 base, and 11 bases lay outside the gene matches. The CDR3 reads CSVEGDGLALSEQYF. CDR3 nucleotide sequence: TGCAGCGTTGAAGGGGATGGACTAGCTCTTTCCGAGCAGTACTTC.

This clonotype was recorded a few times. The chain recombines TRBV12-3 or TRBV12-4 with TRBJ2-2; 8 bases are shared with TRBD1. The V gene end was trimmed by 4 bases and the J gene end by 9 bases; junction bases not matched to a gene: 7. The CDR3 length is 14 residues. The CDR3 nucleotides read TGTGCCAGCAGTTGGGACAGGAGAAACCGGGAGCTGTTTTTT. As protein: CASSWDRRNRELFF.

The chain links TRBV19 to TRBJ2-6, with D unclear. Germline V gene data show CDR1 as LNHDA and CDR2 as SQIVND (reference sequence). Trimming stripped 9 bases from V and 4 bases from J, with 7 bases between. There are 12 residues in the CDR3. CDR3: CARVTGANVLTF. For the CDR3, the DNA is TGTGCCAGAGTTACGGGGGCCAACGTCCTGACTTTC.

This clonotype was seen repeatedly, ten times or more. The chain joins TRBV5-6 to TRBJ2-7; TRBD1 matches at 10 bases. The length of the CDR3 is 14 residues. Germline loops: CDR1 SGHDT, CDR2 YYEEEE. V trimming: 2 bases; J trimming: 3 bases; junction bases outside the gene matches: 2. The chain's CDR3 is CASSFWDRGYEQYF. The CDR3 DNA reads TGTGCCAGCAGCTTCTGGGACAGGGGCTACGAGCAGTACTTC.

Only a few counts were recorded for this clonotype. The chain uses TRBV29-1 and TRBJ2-1; D possibly corresponds to TRBD2 (6 bases). This CDR3 is 13 amino acids long. The germline V gene encodes CDR1 SQVTM and CDR2 ANQGSEA. V was pared by 8 bases and J by 4 bases, with 15 bases between. The CDR3 region has the DNA TGCAGCTACAAGCGGGCCCTATACAATGAGCAGTTCTTC. Its protein product is CSYKRALYNEQFF.

This clonotype has at least ten counts. The genes are TRBV5-1 and TRBJ2-3; 8 positions agree with TRBD1. This CDR3 is built from 14 residues. Germline assignment: CDR1 SGHRS and CDR2 YFSETQ. V shed 5 bases, J shed 2 bases, and the junction held 4 bases outside the gene matches. CDR3 loop: CASSGTGFTDTQYF. The CDR3 DNA sequence: TGCGCCAGCAGTGGGACAGGCTTCACAGATACGCAGTATTTT.

A note on this clonotype: This CDR3 is missing its conserved last phenylalanine or tryptophan, likely due to a read error. The chain joins TRBV3-1 to TRBJ1-6, with D hard to call. Trimming shortened V by 4 bases and J by 3 bases, and 19 bases separated the two germline ends. CDR1 and CDR2 (germline): LGHDT, YNNKEL (reference sequence). The CDR3 is 18 residues long. CDR3 in DNA: TGTGCCAGCAGCCCGAGAGGCCCTCGAGATTACTATAATTCACCCCTCCACTAT. Residues: CASSPRGPRDYYNSPLHY.

This clonotype was counted only a few times. The chain is built from TRBV5-1 and TRBJ1-2; 7 positions agree with TRBD1. Germline CDR1 and CDR2: SGHRS and YFSETQ. The CDR3 runs 16 residues. The junction had 14 bases not matched to a gene; V was cut back by 5 bases and J by 4 bases. The CDR3 DNA reads TGCGCCAGCAGTCCTGACAGGGCACTGAAATCCTATGGCTACACCTTC. The encoded protein is CASSPDRALKSYGYTF. Full variable domain (remainder filled in from reference TRBV5-1 and TRBJ1-2): KAGVTQTPRYLIKTRGQQVTLSCSPISGHRSVSWYQQTPGQGLQFLFEYFSETQRNKGNFPGRFSGRQFSNSRSEMNVSTLELGDSALYLCASSPDRALKSYGYTFGSGTRLTVV.

The table lists this clonotype with many counts. A read error may account for a junction end that differs from germline. The V gene is TRBV29-1, the J gene TRBJ2-5; no firm D call. Germline V lookup: CDR1 SQVTM, CDR2 ANQGSEA. The CDR3 consists of 9 residues. Here the CDR3 reads CSVEETQYF. The DNA for the CDR3 is TGCAGCGTAGAAGAGACCCAGTACTTC.

The chain couples TRBV6-1 to TRBJ2-5; TRBD2 aligns across 9 bases. The CDR3 is made up of 16 amino acids. The ends lost 4 bases at V and 5 bases at J; junction bases unmatched: 11. The germline V gene has CDR1 MNHNS and CDR2 SASEGT. The CDR3 region is CASSASSGITLETQYF. As DNA, the CDR3 is TGTGCCAGCAGTGCCTCTAGCGGGATAACGTTGGAGACCCAGTACTTC.

The J gene is TRBJ2-1, the V gene TRBV15; D gene ambiguous. CDR1 is LNHNV, CDR2 YYDKDF, per germline (reference sequence). The CDR3 runs to 11 residues. Trimming took off 3 bases at V and 5 bases at J, with 2 bases between the two ends. The CDR3 nucleotides read TGTGCCACCAGCAGGGACAATGAGCAGTTCTTC. Its protein product is CATSRDNEQFF.

In its sample, this clonotype was seen once. The chain combines TRBV20-1 with TRBJ1-2, with D possibly TRBD1 on 5 matching bases. Germline-derived CDR1 and CDR2 are DFQATT and SNEGSKA (reference sequence). CDR3 length: 14 amino acids. The CDR3 coding sequence is TGCAGAGCACGCCCCAGACAGTTTAACTATGGCTACACCTTC. Its translation is CRARPRQFNYGYTF.

V is TRBV7-2 and J is TRBJ2-3; 10 nucleotides line up with TRBD2. Germline lookup yields CDR1 SGHTA and CDR2 FQGNSA. The CDR3 length is 17 residues. The V and J ends lost 2 bases and 0 bases, in that order; junction bases with no gene match: 5. The CDR3 DNA follows: TGTGCCAGCAGCTTACCAGCGGGAGGGCCGAGCACAGATACGCAGTATTTT. Protein: CASSLPAGGPSTDTQYF. Full variable domain (rest looked up from reference TRBV7-2 and TRBJ2-3): GAGVSQSPSNKVTEKGKDVELRCDPISGHTALYWYRQSLGQGLEFLIYFQGNSAPDKSGLPSDRFSAERTGGSVSTLTIQRTQQEDSAVYLCASSLPAGGPSTDTQYFGPGTRLTVL.

This clonotype has more than one count but fewer than ten. The chain couples TRBV5-6 to TRBJ2-2; 8 nucleotides agree with TRBD1. Trimming cost V 8 bases and J 2 bases; bases outside gene matches: 11. The CDR3 is made up of 16 amino acids. The germline V gene encodes CDR1 SGHDT and CDR2 YYEEEE. Written as DNA, the CDR3 is TGTGCCAGTAAACTTTTAGGGACAGGAAACACCGGGGAGCTGTTTTTT. As protein: CASKLLGTGNTGELFF.

The gene calls are TRBV7-2 and TRBJ2-1; the match to TRBD1 covers 8 bases. Germline V gene data show CDR1 as SGHTA and CDR2 as FQGNSA. The J segment lost 5 bases and the V segment lost 5 bases, leaving 8 bases of the junction unmatched. CDR3 length: 15 residues. The DNA for the CDR3 is TGTGCCAGCAGCCTGACAGGGGCCAAGAACAATGAGCAGTTCTTC. It is translated as CASSLTGAKNNEQFF.

A note on this clonotype: A junction boundary mismatches the germline segment, possibly from a read error. The V gene is TRBV20-1, the J gene TRBJ2-1, with D perhaps matching TRBD2 (6 bases). The CDR3 totals 14 residues. Germline CDR1 is DFQATT and CDR2 is SNEGSKA (reference sequence). The CDR3 bases are TGCAGTGCCAGAGCGGCTAGCGTCTACAATGAGCAGTTCTTC. This sequence encodes CSARAASVYNEQFF.